This TCR beta chain was documented in a study of blood T cell repertoires in COVID-19. Study details: Nucleic acid was either cDNA or gDNA, and it came from T cells, B-cell-depleted T cells, or PBMCs.

Participants came from some 26 US areas, aged roughly 18 to 95 years. Participant-given clinical history determined each cohort assignment. The germline CDR1 and CDR2 sequences are SNHLY and FYNNEI. The CDR3 sequence is 11 residues long. The V and J ends lost 8 bases and 11 bases, in that order; junction bases with no gene match: 6. The authors' processing: Researchers report that nucleated cell counts were estimated from reference gene primer amplification. Method: immunoSEQ multiplex PCR; TCRdb's copy keeps in-frame clones and lacks some. V, J and clone size derive from that table, while D and trimming were established from the DNA sequence. The sample has 150,000 or so clones, approximately 84% seen once.

The receptor was isolated from a human donor with acute COVID-19. The donor label of this sample is uncertain. This chain uses TRBV2 with TRBJ2-1, with 7 nucleotides matching TRBD1. The sequencing sample was made of PBMCs or T cells enriched from blood (not recorded which). The CDR3 DNA sequence: TGTGCCAGCGACGACAGGGTGCAGCAGTTCTTC. It specifies CASDDRVQQFF. Combining the CDR3 with reference TRBV2 and TRBJ2-1 gives the whole variable domain EPEVTQTPSHQVTQMGQEVILRCVPISNHLYFYWYRQILGQKVEFLVSFYNNEISEKSEIFDDQFSVERPDGSNFTLKIRSTKLEDSAMYFCASDDRVQQFFGPGTRLTVL.